These T cell receptor beta chains were read from a single sample in a study of shared clonotypes between healthy human individuals. Generated by immunoSEQ multiplex PCR, the TCRdb table keeps only in-frame clones and is missing some. The repertoire has under 2.5 million clones, about nine tenths of them found once; the top ten carry about 0.36%. The specimen sequenced was naive CD4+ T cells from PBMCs. These receptors were obtained from a man aged 18 to 35 in good health. Some clones in this sample may be carry-over from other donors' samples. Both conserved end residues are part of each CDR3. D genes are given only for firm matches. Only part of the rows carry a size: once, few, many, or a class if the clone is expanded.

D,J,V,size,CDR3,DNA
TRBD2,TRBJ2-3,TRBV7-2,-,CASSSGLAVTDTQYF,TGTGCCAGCAGCTCGGGACTAGCGGTTACAGATACGCAGTATTTT
-,TRBJ2-5,TRBV5-1,-,CASSLEGNGQETQYF,TGCGCCAGCAGCTTGGAGGGGAATGGCCAAGAGACCCAGTACTTC
TRBD1,TRBJ1-1,TRBV19,-,CASTSGTGLHTEAFF,TGTGCCAGTACCTCCGGGACAGGGTTACACACTGAAGCTTTCTTT
-,TRBJ1-2,TRBV18,-,CATSDFLSDNYGYTF,TGTGCCACCTCTGATTTTCTCAGCGATAACTATGGCTACACCTTC
TRBD1,TRBJ1-5,TRBV7-2,once,CASSLQGSNQPQHF,TGTGCCAGCAGTTTACAGGGGAGCAATCAGCCCCAGCATTTT
-,TRBJ2-7,TRBV6-5,-,CASSYIRSGVHEQYF,TGTGCCAGCAGTTACATCAGGTCAGGGGTCCACGAGCAGTACTTC
-,TRBJ2-3,TRBV18,-,CASSPGREGTQYF,TGTGCCAGCTCACCGGGTCGAGAGGGGACGCAGTATTTT
-,TRBJ1-2,TRBV7-3,-,CASSTPGLGGYTF,TGTGCCAGCAGCACACCCGGACTCGGGGGCTACACCTTC
-,TRBJ2-1,TRBV7-3,-,CASSLTGYGWDDSSYNEQFF,TGTGCCAGCAGCTTAACGGGTTACGGATGGGATGACAGCTCCTACAATGAGCAGTTCTTC
-,TRBJ2-7,TRBV4-1,-,CASSQENVEPSYEQYF,TGCGCCAGCAGCCAAGAAAACGTCGAACCCTCCTACGAGCAGTACTTC
TRBD1,TRBJ1-2,TRBV29-1,-,CSVEDPDRVYGYTF,TGCAGCGTTGAAGACCCGGACAGGGTTTATGGCTACACCTTC
-,TRBJ2-3,TRBV4-1,-,CASSQEGSDTQYF,TGCGCCAGCAGCCAAGAAGGGTCAGATACGCAGTATTTT
-,TRBJ1-1,TRBV7-6,-,CASSLQVNTEAFF,TGTGCCAGCAGCTTACAGGTGAACACTGAAGCTTTCTTT
TRBD2,TRBJ2-2,TRBV11-2,once,CASSPQAGGNTGELFF,TGTGCCAGCAGCCCCCAAGCGGGAGGGAACACCGGGGAGCTGTTTTTT
-,TRBJ1-1,TRBV29-1,-,CSVEDIRGTEAFF,TGCAGCGTTGAAGATATTCGGGGGACTGAAGCTTTCTTT
TRBD2,TRBJ2-7,TRBV2,-,CASSLSRDRRLAGDSYEQYF,TGTGCCAGCAGTCTGAGCCGGGACCGACGATTAGCGGGAGACTCCTACGAGCAGTACTTC
-,TRBJ2-5,TRBV11-2,-,CASSLDQGPQETQYF,TGTGCCAGCAGCTTAGATCAGGGACCCCAAGAGACCCAGTACTTC
TRBD2,TRBJ2-7,TRBV6-5,-,CASSYKPSGSYEQYF,TGTGCCAGCAGTTATAAGCCTAGCGGGAGCTACGAGCAGTACTTC
TRBD2,TRBJ2-2,TRBV5-6,-,CASSLGLAGGNTGELFF,TGTGCCAGCAGCCTGGGGCTAGCGGGAGGGAACACCGGGGAGCTGTTTTTT
-,TRBJ2-2,TRBV30,-,CAWRSGLNTGELFF,TGTGCCTGGAGGAGCGGTTTGAACACCGGGGAGCTGTTTTTT
-,TRBJ2-3,TRBV5-1,-,CASSFLAGSITDTQYF,TGCGCCAGCAGCTTTTTGGCGGGATCTATCACAGATACGCAGTATTTT
-,TRBJ2-7,TRBV28,-,CASRRGIYEQYF,TGTGCCAGCAGACGGGGGATCTACGAGCAGTACTTC
TRBD2,TRBJ2-2,TRBV6-5,-,CASSKTSGTGELFF,TGTGCCAGCAGTAAGACTAGCGGGACCGGGGAGCTGTTTTTT
-,TRBJ2-7,TRBV21-1,-,CASSSHRQGTRERFPYF,TGTGCCAGCAGCTCTCATAGACAGGGGACGCGGGAGAGGTTTCCGTACTTC
TRBD2,TRBJ2-3,TRBV27,-,CASSFLWLAGRTDTQYF,TGTGCCAGCAGTTTCTTGTGGTTAGCGGGACGCACAGATACGCAGTATTTT
-,TRBJ2-1,TRBV7-2,-,CASSLTPGNSYNEQFF,TGTGCCAGCAGCTTAACTCCAGGTAACTCCTACAATGAGCAGTTCTTC
TRBD1,TRBJ2-5,TRBV5-4,-,CASSSRGQGMGETQYF,TGTGCCAGCAGCTCCAGAGGACAGGGGATGGGGGAGACCCAGTACTTC
-,TRBJ2-2,TRBV30,-,CAWSVRAGRRYTGELFF,TGTGCCTGGAGTGTTCGGGCGGGAAGGAGGTACACCGGGGAGCTGTTTTTT
-,TRBJ2-3,TRBV28,-,CASRGLTDTQYF,TGTGCCAGCAGGGGTCTGACAGATACGCAGTATTTT
-,TRBJ2-3,TRBV10-2,-,CASSDTTSTDTQYF,TGCGCCAGCAGTGATACCACTAGCACAGATACGCAGTATTTT
-,TRBJ2-1,TRBV7-3,-,CASSSPGTPNEQFF,TGTGCCAGCAGCTCCCCCGGGACTCCGAATGAGCAGTTCTTC
-,TRBJ1-5,TRBV12-2,-,CASRLDFPGNQPQHF,TGTGCAAGTCGCTTAGATTTCCCGGGAAATCAGCCCCAGCATTTT
TRBD1,TRBJ1-1,TRBV5-1,-,CASSLIPGQGVVNTEAFF,TGCGCCAGCAGTTTAATCCCGGGACAGGGTGTGGTGAACACTGAAGCTTTCTTT
-,TRBJ2-5,TRBV18,-,CASSPRREETQYF,TGTGCCAGCTCACCGCGGCGGGAAGAGACCCAGTACTTC
-,TRBJ1-1,TRBV4-3,-,CASSQDTGPNTEAFF,TGCGCCAGCAGCCAAGATACAGGGCCGAACACTGAAGCTTTCTTT
TRBD2,TRBJ2-1,TRBV19,-,CASSPGTSRLYNEQFF,TGTGCCAGTAGTCCCGGGACTAGCAGACTCTACAATGAGCAGTTCTTC
-,TRBJ1-6,TRBV7-2,-,CASSPGGNSPLHF,TGTGCCAGCAGCCCAGGTGGAAATTCACCCCTCCACTTT
-,TRBJ2-2,TRBV29-1,-,CSGRENTGELFF,TGCAGCGGGAGGGAAAACACCGGGGAGCTGTTTTTT
-,TRBJ1-2,TRBV7-9,-,CASSYRPANYGYTF,TGTGCCAGCAGCTACCGCCCGGCGAACTATGGCTACACCTTC
-,TRBJ1-2,TRBV7-2,-,CASSLMGSSYGYTF,TGTGCCAGCAGCTTAATGGGGAGTAGCTATGGCTACACCTTC
-,TRBJ1-1,TRBV7-2,-,CASSLALELTEAFF,TGTGCCAGCAGCTTAGCGCTAGAGCTCACTGAAGCTTTCTTT
TRBD1,TRBJ2-1,TRBV6-1,-,CASTRRRQGNNEQFF,TGTGCCAGCACCCGGCGTAGACAGGGGAACAATGAGCAGTTCTTC
TRBD2,TRBJ2-3,TRBV29-1,-,CSVGLAGLTDTQYF,TGCAGCGTAGGACTAGCGGGACTGACAGATACGCAGTATTTT
-,TRBJ2-5,TRBV7-9,-,CASGRVQETQYF,TGTGCCAGCGGCAGAGTACAAGAGACCCAGTACTTC
-,TRBJ2-1,TRBV27,-,CASSPPYKVQFF,TGTGCCAGCAGTCCCCCGTATAAAGTGCAGTTCTTC
-,TRBJ2-3,TRBV7-3,-,CASSLMGGNGADTQYF,TGTGCCAGCAGCTTAATGGGCGGGAACGGGGCAGATACGCAGTATTTT
-,TRBJ2-3,TRBV2,-,CASSGPYTQYF,TGTGCCAGCAGTGGGCCATATACGCAGTATTTT
-,TRBJ2-7,TRBV18,-,CASSPSSTYEQYF,TGTGCCAGCTCACCCTCTAGTACCTACGAGCAGTACTTC